The 19 T cell receptor beta chains in this list originate from one sample, sequenced in a study of CD8+ T cells in alopecia areata. Extracted RNA was reverse transcribed into cDNA, the sequencing template. The repertoire was sequenced with immunoSEQ multiplex PCR; TCRdb's copy has only in-frame clones and lacks some. This sample has fewer than 110,000 clones, with 80% to 90% found just once. Treatment: oral pan-JAK inhibitor, 5-10 mg twice daily. The source was CD8+ T cells sorted from blood, collected between weeks 30 and 35, from a patient treated with tofacitinib. These receptors were obtained from a human donor with alopecia areata.

The chain links TRBV6-5 to TRBJ2-5; TRBD1 matches at 8 bases. Germline values: CDR1 MNHEY, CDR2 SVGAGI. The J segment lost 1 base and the V segment lost 6 bases, leaving 7 bases of the junction unmatched. The CDR3 sequence is 15 residues long. CDR3 region: CASRTGTGFQETQYF. DNA for the CDR3: TGTGCCAGCAGGACCGGGACAGGTTTCCAAGAGACCCAGTACTTC.

The rearrangement uses TRBV7-9 and TRBJ2-7, with no clear D. Germline values: CDR1 SEHNR, CDR2 FQNEAQ (reference sequence). There are 13 residues in the CDR3. Trimming cost V 6 bases and J 2 bases, with 11 bases left between them. CDR3 amino acids: CASSGSGTYEQYF. CDR3 in DNA: TGTGCCAGCAGTGGATCCGGAACCTACGAGCAGTACTTC.

The gene calls are TRBV6-6 and TRBJ1-4; D ambiguous. Per germline, CDR1 MNHNY and CDR2 SVGAGI (reference sequence). The germline V and J ends were trimmed by 0 bases and 1 base, with 6 bases remaining between them. The CDR3 sequence is 15 residues long. CDR3 coding DNA: TGTGCCAGCAGTTACTCCCGGTTAACTAATGAAAAACTGTTTTTT. As protein: CASSYSRLTNEKLFF.

This clone was detected a few times. This chain joins TRBV6-1 and TRBJ2-7; 10 bases agree with TRBD1. Unmatched junction bases numbered 3, after V lost 2 bases and J lost 2 bases. CDR3 length equals 15 residues. Germline-derived CDR1 and CDR2 are MNHNS and SASEGT. CDR3 in DNA: TGTGCCAGCAGTGAAATTGGGACAGGGGCCTACGAGCAGTACTTC. It specifies CASSEIGTGAYEQYF.

This clone was picked up a small number of times. The rearrangement joins TRBV9 to TRBJ2-5; maybe TRBD1 (5 bases). The germline V gene encodes CDR1 SGDLS and CDR2 YYNGEE. V was pared by 7 bases and J by 2 bases, with 15 bases between. CDR3 length: 14 amino acids. CDR3 sequence reads: CASGSRAPQETQYF. DNA of the CDR3: TGTGCCAGCGGTAGCAGGGCCCCGCAAGAGACCCAGTACTTC.

This chain uses TRBV6-5 with TRBJ2-5, with TRBD2 identical over 7 bases. Germline values: CDR1 MNHEY, CDR2 SVGAGI. Trimming at V came to 0 bases and at J to 4 bases, leaving 5 bases not matched to a gene. CDR3 length: 15 residues. For the CDR3, the DNA is TGTGCCAGCAGTTACTCGATGAGGGAGGGAGAGACCCAGTACTTC. It yields the protein CASSYSMREGETQYF.

This clone showed up just once. This rearrangement joins TRBV2 to TRBJ2-2; possible D gene TRBD2, 6 bases. With 3 bases removed from V and 7 bases from J, the gap between germline ends came to 21 bases. The V gene's germline CDR1 is SNHLY and CDR2 FYNNEI. The CDR3 runs 17 residues. The CDR3, as DNA: TGTGCCAGCAGTGACGGACTATTTTGGTCCCCCGACGGGGAGCTGTTTTTT. Amino acid sequence: CASSDGLFWSPDGELFF.

A note on this clone: Because the CDR3's place on the DNA is in doubt, the DNA is left out and the CDR3 is given as listed by TCRdb. This sequence joins TRBV9 and TRBJ2-1; the D call of TRBD1 is as the table states it, not checked on the DNA. The length of the CDR3 is 13 amino acids, counting both ends. Germline V gives CDR1 SGDLS, CDR2 YYNGEE. This CDR3 is CASSVAGGTEPFF.

The chain carries TRBV5-1 and TRBJ1-1; D is unresolved. Germline loops: CDR1 SGHRS, CDR2 YFSETQ. The CDR3 contains 19 residues. V was pared by 2 bases and J by 0 bases, with 23 bases between. The CDR3 is CASSFGVFGQERMNTEAFF. The CDR3 nucleotides read TGCGCCAGCAGCTTTGGGGTCTTCGGCCAAGAGCGGATGAACACTGAAGCTTTCTTT.

The V call is TRBV5-1, the J call TRBJ1-1; D is uncertain. Germline V gene lookup returns CDR1 SGHRS and CDR2 YFSETQ. The V gene lost 0 bases and the J gene lost 6 bases, with 12 bases spanning the gap. This CDR3 comprises 14 residues. The CDR3 DNA sequence: TGCGCCAGCAGCTTGGATACGGGCTCACCTGAAGCTTTCTTT. Amino acids: CASSLDTGSPEAFF.

The table lists this clone with a few counts. The chain has TRBV13 and TRBJ2-2, with D unclear. The V and J ends lost 5 bases and 6 bases respectively, with 7 bases between them. Per germline, CDR1 PRHDT and CDR2 FYEKMQ (reference sequence). CDR3 length: 12 residues. The CDR3 DNA follows: TGTGCCAGCAGCCTCGTTCCCGGGGAGCTGTTTTTT. Its translation is CASSLVPGELFF.

CDR3 region: CASSQEASGGNIQYF. CDR3 bases: TGCGCCAGCAGCCAAGAGGCTAGCGGAGGAAACATTCAGTACTTC. The chain is built from TRBV4-1 and TRBJ2-4; 7 positions match TRBD2. The length of the CDR3 is 15 residues. V dropped 0 bases and J dropped 6; count of bases not matched to a gene: 5. The germline V gene encodes CDR1 MGHRA and CDR2 YSYEKL.

The chain is built from TRBV7-9 and TRBJ2-2, with 11 bases identical to TRBD1. The V segment lost 4 bases and the J segment 5 bases; nucleotides outside the gene matches: 6. Germline V CDR1 and CDR2: SEHNR, FQNEAQ (reference sequence). The CDR3 length is 16 residues. CDR3: CASSSGDRGNTGELFF. DNA for the CDR3: TGTGCCAGCAGCTCCGGGGACAGGGGGAATACCGGGGAGCTGTTTTTT.

CDR3: CASSVGPFGNEQYF. CDR3 DNA sequence: TGTGCCAGCAGCGTAGGACCCTTCGGGAACGAGCAGTACTTC. The gene calls are TRBV9 and TRBJ2-7; D is possibly TRBD2 (5 bases). This CDR3 comprises 14 residues. Trimming cost V 0 bases and J 5 bases, with 12 bases left between them. Per germline, CDR1 SGDLS and CDR2 YYNGEE.

The CDR3 loop reads CASSYSGSGETQYF. CDR3 bases: TGTGCCAGCAGTTACAGCGGCTCTGGGGAGACCCAGTACTTC. V gene TRBV6-5 combines with J gene TRBJ2-5; perhaps TRBD2 as D (5 bases). Trimming took 2 bases from V and 5 from J, leaving 12 bases between them. Looked up from germline, CDR1 is MNHEY and CDR2 is SVGAGI. The CDR3 loop spans 14 amino acids.

V gene TRBV5-4 combines with J gene TRBJ2-1, with D maybe TRBD1 (6 bases). The CDR3 runs to 16 residues. The V end was cut by 3 bases, the J end by 8 bases, with 21 bases between. Per the germline V gene, CDR1 is SGHNT and CDR2 is YYREEE (reference sequence). CDR3 coding DNA: TGTGCCAGCAGCTCTTTTTCAGGGGCCTCTATCGATGAGCAGTTCTTC. Protein product: CASSSFSGASIDEQFF.

The chain couples TRBV2 to TRBJ2-2, with 13 bases aligning to TRBD2. CDR1 is SNHLY, CDR2 FYNNEI, per germline. The CDR3 runs to 16 residues. The V and J ends lost 10 bases and 2 bases, in that order; junction bases with no gene match: 7. The DNA for the CDR3 is TGTGCCACGTTAAGGACTAGCGGGAGTAACACCGGGGAGCTGTTTTTT. Residues: CATLRTSGSNTGELFF.

In its sample, this clone was seen once. V gene TRBV6-6 combines with J gene TRBJ2-7; perhaps TRBD1 as D (6 bases). The CDR3 is made up of 13 amino acids. V lost 5 bases to trimming and J lost 0 bases, with 8 bases between them. In germline, CDR1 is MNHNY, CDR2 SVGAGI (reference sequence). The CDR3: CASSVDSSYEQYF. The CDR3 DNA reads as TGTGCCAGCAGTGTGGACAGCTCCTACGAGCAGTACTTC.

This clone occurred once. The chain combines TRBV27 with TRBJ2-1, with D possibly TRBD1 on 6 matching bases. The germline V gene has CDR1 MNHEY and CDR2 SMNVEV (reference sequence). CDR3 length equals 17 residues. V lost 4 bases and J 3 bases, leaving 19 bases between the germline ends. CDR3 in DNA: TGTGCCAGCAGTTCACAGAAAACAGGGTCACTCTACAATGAGCAGTTCTTC. Its translation: CASSSQKTGSLYNEQFF.